A selection of T cell receptor beta chains follows, all from one sample in a study of tumor-infiltrating lymphocytes in primary liver carcinoma. TCRdb re-analysed the multiplex PCR reads in MiXCR, keeping a single row per CDR3 protein. The table shows over 100,000 distinct CDR3 sequences, with under 70% occurring only once. Input material: tumor-adjacent normal liver tissue. These receptors were taken from a woman in her fifties or sixties with primary liver carcinoma and hepatitis B virus infection. The CDR3 runs from the conserved cysteine through the conserved F or W. A D gene is named only where the DNA matches it firmly. The size field is filled for only some rows; it gives once, few, many or a size class.

size: NA
J: TRBJ2-1
V: TRBV12-3/TRBV12-4
length: 12
D: NA
CDR3: CVSSPGNNEQFF
DNA: TGTGTCAGCAGCCCCGGAAACAATGAGCAGTTCTTC

size: many
J: TRBJ2-7
V: TRBV5-1
length: 15
D: NA
CDR3: CASSLIGQISYEQYF
DNA: TGCGCCAGCAGCTTAATTGGACAGATCTCCTACGAGCAGTACTTC

size: once
J: TRBJ2-2
V: TRBV6-1
length: 16
D: NA
CDR3: CASSLEVSSNAGELFF
DNA: TGTGCCAGCAGCCTTGAGGTGTCCTCGAACGCCGGGGAGCTGTTTTTT

size: NA
J: TRBJ2-7
V: TRBV11-1
length: 17
D: TRBD2
CDR3: CASSLEGLAGMAYEQYF
DNA: TGTGCCAGCAGCTTAGAAGGACTAGCGGGAATGGCCTACGAGCAGTACTTC

size: NA
J: TRBJ2-7
V: TRBV28
length: 14
D: NA
CDR3: CASSSNGVSYEQYF
DNA: TGTGCCAGCAGTTCTAACGGGGTCTCCTACGAGCAGTACTTC

size: NA
J: TRBJ2-7
V: TRBV5-1
length: 15
D: TRBD2
CDR3: CASSRGTSGPVEQYF
DNA: TGCGCCAGCAGCCGGGGGACTAGCGGCCCTGTCGAGCAGTACTTC

size: NA
J: TRBJ2-1
V: TRBV7-9
length: 14
D: NA
CDR3: CASSLALLAGKLFF
DNA: TGTGCCAGCAGCTTAGCGCTACTAGCCGGGAAGCTGTTCTTC

size: NA
J: TRBJ1-2
V: TRBV4-1
length: 16
D: NA
CDR3: CASSTVWEQEAYGYTF
DNA: TGCGCCAGCAGCACTGTTTGGGAACAGGAGGCCTATGGCTACACCTTC

size: many
J: TRBJ1-5
V: TRBV6-5
length: 15
D: NA
CDR3: CASRPTQGGNQPQHF
DNA: TGTGCCAGCAGACCTACACAGGGAGGCAATCAGCCCCAGCATTTT

size: NA
J: TRBJ2-2
V: TRBV6-1
length: 13
D: NA
CDR3: CGSSEHVPQEPFF
DNA: TGTGGCAGCAGTGAACATGTTCCGCAGGAGCCGTTTTTT

size: many
J: TRBJ2-7
V: TRBV28
length: 16
D: TRBD1
CDR3: CASSSGRDRGGHEQYF
DNA: TGTGCCAGCAGTTCGGGCCGGGACAGGGGGGGCCACGAGCAGTACTTC

size: NA
J: TRBJ1-1
V: TRBV5-4
length: 16
D: TRBD1
CDR3: CASSSPTGQVNTEVFF
DNA: TGTGCCAGCAGCTCACCTACGGGACAGGTGAACACTGAAGTTTTCTTT

size: NA
J: TRBJ1-1
V: TRBV6-1
length: 14
D: TRBD1
CDR3: CASGQTGWTAEAFF
DNA: TGTGCCAGCGGTCAGACAGGGTGGACAGCTGAAGCTTTCTTT

size: few
J: TRBJ1-1
V: TRBV20-1
length: 17
D: TRBD1
CDR3: CSANDPGQGSLNTEAFF
DNA: TGCAGTGCAAACGACCCGGGACAGGGTAGCCTGAACACTGAAGCTTTCTTT

size: once
J: TRBJ2-5
V: TRBV6-6
length: 12
D: NA
CDR3: CAISEHQETQYF
DNA: TGTGCCATCAGTGAACACCAAGAGACCCAGTACTTC

size: NA
J: TRBJ2-3
V: TRBV4-2
length: 15
D: NA
CDR3: CASSQEEGGSDMHYF
DNA: TGTGCCAGCAGCCAAGAGGAGGGGGGCTCAGATATGCACTATTTT

size: NA
J: TRBJ1-1
V: TRBV12-3/TRBV12-4
length: 11
D: NA
CDR3: CASTVGQGTFF
DNA: NA

size: NA
J: TRBJ1-1
V: TRBV6-5
length: 13
D: TRBD1
CDR3: CASSWTGDTKALF
DNA: TGTGCTAGCAGTTGGACAGGGGATACTAAAGCTTTATTT

size: once
J: TRBJ1-1
V: TRBV7-9
length: 15
D: NA
CDR3: CDSSSRSGGNTEAFF
DNA: TGTGACAGCAGCTCCCGCTCGGGGGGGAACACTGAAGCTTTCTTT

size: NA
J: TRBJ2-6
V: TRBV6-5
length: 14
D: NA
CDR3: CASSRDSGANVLTF
DNA: TGTGCCAGCAGTAGGGACTCTGGGGCTAACGTCCTGACTTTC

size: NA
J: TRBJ2-3
V: TRBV19
length: 14
D: NA
CDR3: CAGSIEGATDTQYF
DNA: TGTGCCGGTAGTATTGAAGGGGCCACAGATACGCAGTATTTT

size: few
J: TRBJ2-7
V: TRBV11-1
length: 17
D: TRBD2
CDR3: CASSLGGLAGKTYEQYF
DNA: TGTGCCAGCAGCTTGGGAGGACTAGCGGGAAAGACCTACGAGCAGTACTTC